One and the same sample provided the 17 T cell receptor beta chains below, sequenced in a study of blood T cells in healthy people across ages. Together with a sample-barcoded 5' primer, a J-beta primer mix was included in a second PCR lasting about 6 to 12 cycles. TCRdb analysed the 5' RACE reads with MiXCR anew, one entry per CDR3 protein. Of roughly 1.5 million distinct CDR3 sequences in the sample, about 42% were seen once. The sequencing input was blood. The receptors derive from a woman under 30 in good health.

In this sample, this clonotype turned up a few times. The chain carries TRBV7-9 and TRBJ1-1, with 7 bases fitting TRBD1. The V segment lost 2 bases and the J segment 5 bases; nucleotides outside the gene matches: 8. Per germline, CDR1 SEHNR and CDR2 FQNEAQ (reference sequence). This CDR3 has 15 residues. The CDR3 DNA follows: TGTGCCAGCAGCTTATCAAAAGGGGGCGGAACTGAAGCTTTCTTT. Translated, it gives CASSLSKGGGTEAFF.

V is TRBV20-1 and J is TRBJ2-7, with 7 bases matching TRBD2. The CDR3 spans 14 residues. Germline trimming cut 4 bases from V and 4 bases from J; bases unmatched to any gene: 10. Per germline, CDR1 DFQATT and CDR2 SNEGSKA (reference sequence). DNA for the CDR3: TGCAGTGCTACCCCGTCTCGCGGGGGATACGAGCAGTACTTC. Residues: CSATPSRGGYEQYF.

V is TRBV29-1 and J is TRBJ2-3; 8 bases are a match to TRBD2. The ends lost 1 base at V and 5 bases at J; junction bases unmatched: 5. CDR1 and CDR2 (germline): SQVTM, ANQGSEA. The CDR3 runs 14 residues. This chain's CDR3 is CSVEVAGGRDTQYF. DNA of the CDR3: TGCAGCGTTGAAGTTGCGGGAGGCCGAGATACGCAGTATTTT.

This clonotype was observed a handful of times. The chain is built from TRBV27 and TRBJ2-1; 7 nucleotides agree with TRBD2. The CDR3 has 19 residues. CDR1 and CDR2 from the germline V gene are MNHEY and SMNVEV (reference sequence). Trimming at V came to 5 bases and at J to 1 base, leaving 17 bases not matched to a gene. CDR3 loop: CASSDLLAAGRLSYNEQFF. In nucleotides, the CDR3 is TGTGCCAGCAGTGACCTGCTAGCAGCGGGGAGACTATCCTACAATGAGCAGTTCTTC.

The chain couples TRBV10-2 to TRBJ1-2; the D gene is possibly TRBD1 (5 bases). The CDR3 runs to 12 residues. V was trimmed by 8 bases and J by 5 bases, leaving 12 bases between them. Germline loops: CDR1 WSHSY, CDR2 SAAADI. The CDR3 region has the DNA TGCGCCAGCGTGACAGACGCGTATGGCTACACCTTC. It yields the protein CASVTDAYGYTF.

As concerns this clonotype: One base away lies a much larger clone, so this may be a sequencing read error. The chain employs TRBV6-1 and TRBJ2-1; 9 nucleotides line up with TRBD2. The germline V gene has CDR1 MNHNS and CDR2 SASEGT. This CDR3 contains 15 residues. The V gene end was trimmed by 1 base and the J gene end by 2 bases; junction bases not matched to a gene: 0. For the CDR3, the DNA is TGTGCCAGCAGTGAAGTAGCGGGAGCCTACAATGAGCAGTTCTTC. Translation: CASSEVAGAYNEQFF.

The table lists this clonotype with a few counts. This chain connects TRBV20-1 to TRBJ2-3, with D unresolved. The CDR3 length is 15 residues. The germline CDR1 and CDR2 sequences are DFQATT and SNEGSKA (reference sequence). The V and J ends lost 3 bases and 6 bases respectively, with 19 bases between them. The CDR3 here is CSASYLGFGSDTQYF. CDR3 nucleotide sequence: TGCAGTGCTAGTTACTTGGGATTTGGATCTGATACGCAGTATTTT.

This clonotype has more than one count but fewer than ten. V gene TRBV9 combines with J gene TRBJ2-7; D gene ambiguous. Trimming removed 0 bases at V and 3 bases at J, with 7 bases between. This CDR3 contains 13 residues. The germline V gene encodes CDR1 SGDLS and CDR2 YYNGEE. CDR3 amino acids: CASSVAPNYEQYF. The CDR3 DNA sequence: TGTGCCAGCAGCGTAGCCCCCAACTACGAGCAGTACTTC.

The chain has TRBV6-1 and TRBJ2-7, with D possibly TRBD1 on 5 matching bases. Germline V gene data show CDR1 as MNHNS and CDR2 as SASEGT. V was pared by 3 bases and J by 2 bases, with 14 bases between. The CDR3 loop spans 15 amino acids. The CDR3 DNA follows: TGTGCCAGCAGTGAGGCCCCTCAGGGCCCCTACGAGCAGTACTTC. It specifies CASSEAPQGPYEQYF.

In its sample, this clonotype was seen many times. The V gene is TRBV10-3, the J gene TRBJ1-5; D is unresolved. Trimming left V 3 bases short and J 0 bases short, with 0 bases between. The CDR3 is 12 amino acids. Germline V CDR1 and CDR2: ENHRY, SYGVKD. CDR3 sequence reads: CAISDSNQPQHF. CDR3 in DNA: TGTGCCATCAGTGATAGCAATCAGCCCCAGCATTTT.

This chain connects TRBV10-3 to TRBJ2-7; 8 bases line up with TRBD1. Germline loops: CDR1 ENHRY, CDR2 SYGVKD. With V trimmed by 4 bases and J by 3 bases, 5 bases remained unmatched. The CDR3 loop spans 14 amino acids. The CDR3 DNA is TGTGCCATCAGTGCGGGACAGGAGGGCTACGAGCAGTACTTC. It translates to CAISAGQEGYEQYF.

This clonotype was observed at least ten times. The chain links TRBV29-1 to TRBJ2-3, with TRBD2 matching 7 bases. Germline V gene lookup returns CDR1 SQVTM and CDR2 ANQGSEA. The CDR3 is 14 amino acids. J lost 2 bases, V lost 6 bases, and 8 bases had no gene match. This CDR3 is CSVEPGLHTDTQYF. In DNA, the CDR3 is TGCAGCGTCGAACCGGGACTACACACAGATACGCAGTATTTT.

Only a few counts were recorded for this clonotype. This chain uses TRBV20-1 with TRBJ2-7; D is unclear. This CDR3 is built from 14 residues. Per the germline V gene, CDR1 is DFQATT and CDR2 is SNEGSKA (reference sequence). The V gene lost 0 bases and the J gene lost 3 bases, with 12 bases spanning the gap. The DNA of the CDR3 is TGCAGTGCTAGAGAAGTAAAAGCCTACTACGAGCAGTACTTC. It encodes CSAREVKAYYEQYF.

This clonotype turned up a few times. The genes are TRBV7-9 and TRBJ2-3; 7 nucleotides agree with TRBD2. The CDR3 contains 15 residues. Germline CDR1 SEHNR, CDR2 FQNEAQ (reference sequence). J gave up 4 bases and V 2 bases, and 6 bases lay outside the gene matches. CDR3 region: CASSLLGGKADTQYF. CDR3 bases: TGTGCCAGCAGCTTATTGGGGGGGAAGGCAGATACGCAGTATTTT.

The chain is built from TRBV12-3 or TRBV12-4 and TRBJ1-4; tentatively, D is TRBD1 (6 bases). The CDR3 totals 13 residues. V gave up 6 bases and J gave up 7 bases, with 12 bases separating them. For the CDR3, the DNA is TGTGCCAGCAGCCGACAGGTCTTTGAAAAACTGTTTTTT. It codes for CASSRQVFEKLFF.

The V gene is TRBV10-2, the J gene TRBJ1-6; 8 bases map to TRBD1. The germline V gene has CDR1 WSHSY and CDR2 SAAADI. The CDR3 covers 18 residues. The V segment lost 5 bases and the J segment 0 bases; nucleotides outside the gene matches: 9. The CDR3 sequence is CASSITGTGNSYNSPLHF. CDR3 coding DNA: TGCGCCAGCAGTATAACCGGGACAGGAAACTCCTATAATTCACCCCTCCACTTT.

CDR3 bases: TGTGCCACACTTCGACAGGGACTGAACTACGAGCAGTACTTC. Amino acids: CATLRQGLNYEQYF. V gene TRBV24-1 combines with J gene TRBJ2-7; tentatively, D is TRBD1 (7 bases). Trimming cost V 10 bases and J 3 bases, with 18 bases left between them. The CDR3 runs to 14 residues. The germline CDR1 and CDR2 sequences are KGHDR and SFDVKD.